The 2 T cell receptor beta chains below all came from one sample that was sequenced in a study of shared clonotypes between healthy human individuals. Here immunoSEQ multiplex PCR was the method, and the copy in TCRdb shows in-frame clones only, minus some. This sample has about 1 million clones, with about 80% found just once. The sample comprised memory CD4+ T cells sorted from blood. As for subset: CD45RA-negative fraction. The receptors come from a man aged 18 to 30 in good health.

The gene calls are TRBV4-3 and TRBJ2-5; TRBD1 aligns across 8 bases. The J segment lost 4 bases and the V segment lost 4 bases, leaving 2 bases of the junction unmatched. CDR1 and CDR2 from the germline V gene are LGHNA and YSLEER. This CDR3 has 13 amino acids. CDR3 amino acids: CASSLQGGETQYF. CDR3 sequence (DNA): TGCGCCAGCAGCCTACAGGGGGGAGAGACCCAGTACTTC.

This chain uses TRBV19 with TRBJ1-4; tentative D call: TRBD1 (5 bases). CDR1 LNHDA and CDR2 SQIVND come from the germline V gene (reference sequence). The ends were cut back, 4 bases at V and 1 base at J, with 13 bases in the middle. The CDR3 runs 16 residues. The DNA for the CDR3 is TGTGCCAGTAGTACCGGGACCGGATTAACTAATGAAAAACTGTTTTTT. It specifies CASSTGTGLTNEKLFF.